What follows is one TCR beta chain and its context. This sample is drawn from a study of radiation and T cells in renal cell carcinoma. Sequenced by immunoSEQ multiplex PCR; TCRdb stores in-frame clones only, minus some. The sample holds approximately 170,000 clones; roughly nine tenths are singletons and the top ten take about 11%. Time point specified: blood 4 weeks post-SBRT, at nephrectomy. Stated treatment: 15 Gy SBRT to primary tumor, nephrectomy 4 weeks later. Nephrectomy followed 15 Gy stereotactic body radiation by 4 weeks. Germline CDR1 reads SGHDT; CDR2 reads YYEEEE. V dropped 0 bases and J dropped 3 bases, with 9 bases sitting between them. The CDR3 loop spans 15 amino acids.

The J gene is TRBJ2-2, the V gene TRBV5-6; D is uncertain. The sequencing here drew on blood, taken from a patient whose treatment included radiotherapy and nephrectomy. The TCR sequence derives from a woman in her forties or fifties with renal cell carcinoma. The CDR3 is CASSLVARDTGELFF. In nucleotides, the CDR3 is TGTGCCAGCAGCTTGGTTGCCCGGGACACCGGGGAGCTGTTTTTT. The full variable domain, rest sourced from reference TRBV5-6 and TRBJ2-2, is DAGVTQSPTHLIKTRGQQVTLRCSPKSGHDTVSWYQQALGQGPQFIFQYYEEEERQRGNFPDRFSGHQFPNYSSELNVNALLLGDSALYLCASSLVARDTGELFFGEGSRLTVL.